These 21 T cell receptor beta chains share one sample of origin, sequenced in a study of cytomegalovirus exposure and HLA in healthy donors. Assay: immunoSEQ multiplex PCR; the TCRdb copy retains only in-frame clones and omits some. The sample consists of hundreds of thousands of clones, 87% of them appearing once. The sequenced sample consisted of PBMCs. The source is a young woman in good health and CMV-seropositive.

The chain recombines TRBV27 with TRBJ2-2, with D perhaps TRBD2 (7 bases). Trimming removed 1 base at V and 4 bases at J, with 19 bases between. Germline V lookup: CDR1 MNHEY, CDR2 SMNVEV (reference sequence). The CDR3 is made up of 18 amino acids. The CDR3, as DNA: TGTGCCAGCAGTTTATTGTGGCGGGGGCCTTCTAGCACCGGGGAGCTGTTTTTT. Translating it yields CASSLLWRGPSSTGELFF.

The V gene is TRBV4-2, the J gene TRBJ2-4, with 7 nucleotides matching TRBD1. Per the germline V gene, CDR1 is LGHNA and CDR2 is YNFKEQ. V was pared by 5 bases and J by 9 bases, with 10 bases of the junction left unmatched. This CDR3 region has 14 residues. CDR3 nucleotides: TGTGCCAGCAGCTCACAGGGGCGGACAGGCATTCAGTACTTC. Amino acid sequence: CASSSQGRTGIQYF.

The J gene is TRBJ2-1, the V gene TRBV9; tentatively, D is TRBD2 (7 bases). V lost 0 bases and J 11 bases, leaving 21 bases between the germline ends. CDR1 and CDR2 from the germline V gene are SGDLS and YYNGEE. The CDR3 is 16 amino acids. In DNA, the CDR3 is TGTGCCAGCAGCGTAGGAACAGGGAGGGTCCAATTGAAGCAGTTCTTC. Protein product: CASSVGTGRVQLKQFF. The whole variable domain, remainder taken from reference TRBV9 and TRBJ2-1, is DSGVTQTPKHLITATGQRVTLRCSPRSGDLSVYWYQQSLDQGLQFLIQYYNGEERAKGNILERFSAQQFPDLHSELNLSSLELGDSALYFCASSVGTGRVQLKQFFGPGTRLTVL.

This chain joins TRBV14 and TRBJ2-7; tentative D call: TRBD2 (7 bases). Germline CDR1 is SGHDN and CDR2 is FVKESK. V was shortened by 5 bases and J by 2 bases, with 19 bases between the two germline ends. CDR3 length: 16 amino acids. CDR3 coding DNA: TGTGCCAGCAGCGTTTGGGGGCCTAGCGGTACCTACGAGCAGTACTTC. Its protein product is CASSVWGPSGTYEQYF.

In DNA form, the CDR3 reads TGTGCCAGTAGTAACGCCCGCCGCTCAGGGGGCACAAACATTCAGTACTTC. Translating it yields CASSNARRSGGTNIQYF. V and J are TRBV19 and TRBJ2-4, with 8 bases that match TRBD1. Germline CDR1 reads LNHDA; CDR2 reads SQIVND (reference sequence). The CDR3 length is 17 residues. With 4 bases clipped from V and 6 bases from J, the junction kept 14 bases outside the gene matches.

This chain joins TRBV7-9 and TRBJ2-5; D is unclear. Trimming shortened V by 1 base and J by 2 bases, and 8 bases separated the two germline ends. CDR1 is SEHNR and CDR2 is FQNEAQ in the germline V gene (reference sequence). There are 14 residues in the CDR3. The CDR3 protein is CASSLVGQQETQYF. CDR3 nucleotide sequence: TGTGCCAGCAGCTTAGTTGGGCAGCAAGAGACCCAGTACTTC.

J is TRBJ1-2 and V is TRBV4-1; the D gene is possibly TRBD1 (6 bases). V was pared by 1 base and J by 7 bases, with 13 bases between. Per the germline V gene, CDR1 is MGHRA and CDR2 is YSYEKL. The CDR3 has 14 amino acids. The CDR3 loop reads CASSQVGARTGYTF. DNA of the CDR3: TGCGCCAGCAGCCAAGTGGGGGCTCGGACTGGCTACACCTTC.

The J gene is TRBJ2-7, the V gene TRBV29-1, with D perhaps TRBD2 (6 bases). Trimming removed 4 bases at V and 3 bases at J, with 13 bases between. CDR3 length: 13 amino acids. Germline CDR1 reads SQVTM; CDR2 reads ANQGSEA. The CDR3 region is CSVASSALYEQYF. The CDR3 DNA is TGCAGCGTTGCTTCTAGCGCCCTCTACGAGCAGTACTTC.

V gene TRBV27 combines with J gene TRBJ2-1; 7 nucleotides line up with TRBD2. The CDR3 totals 14 residues. V gave up 5 bases and J gave up 6 bases; unmatched junction bases: 7. The V gene's germline CDR1 is MNHEY and CDR2 SMNVEV (reference sequence). The CDR3 loop is CASSLAGVINEQFF. The CDR3 region has the DNA TGTGCCAGCAGTCTCGCGGGAGTCATCAATGAGCAGTTCTTC.

With respect to this clone: The same CDR3 also results from other DNA sequences found in this sample. The chain employs TRBV27 and TRBJ2-7; D unclear. Between the trimmed V and J ends, which lost 3 bases and 0 bases, there was a span of 6 bases. Germline-derived CDR1 and CDR2 are MNHEY and SMNVEV (reference sequence). The CDR3 runs to 13 residues. The CDR3 loop is CASSFRGSYEQYF. The CDR3 nucleotides read TGTGCCAGCAGTTTTCGAGGCTCCTACGAGCAGTACTTC.

The V gene is TRBV19, the J gene TRBJ1-2; D call uncertain. CDR1 is LNHDA and CDR2 is SQIVND in the germline V gene (reference sequence). The V end was cut by 1 base, the J end by 4 bases, with 7 bases between. The CDR3 loop spans 13 amino acids. The CDR3 DNA sequence: TGTGCCAGTAGTATAGGCAGCGTCTATGGCTACACCTTC. Amino acids: CASSIGSVYGYTF.

This rearrangement joins TRBV28 to TRBJ1-4; unclear D gene. Trimming left V 6 bases short and J 8 bases short, with 19 bases between. Germline-derived CDR1 and CDR2 are MDHEN and SYDVKM. The CDR3 is made up of 15 amino acids. CDR3 residues: CASSRRELRIEKLFF. CDR3 sequence (DNA): TGTGCCAGCAGCAGGAGGGAACTGCGAATCGAAAAACTGTTTTTT.

V gene TRBV5-1 combines with J gene TRBJ1-1; D is possibly TRBD1 (6 bases). The CDR3 is made up of 16 amino acids. Looked up from germline, CDR1 is SGHRS and CDR2 is YFSETQ. The V end lost 4 bases, the J end lost 1 base, and 17 bases lay between the germline ends. Here the CDR3 reads CASSPSRQVTNTEAFF. CDR3 DNA sequence: TGCGCCAGCAGCCCGTCAAGACAGGTTACGAACACTGAAGCTTTCTTT.

The CDR3 sequence is CASSPPSGSSYNEQFF. The DNA for the CDR3 is TGTGCCAGCAGTCCCCCTAGCGGGAGTTCCTACAATGAGCAGTTCTTC. The chain combines TRBV28 with TRBJ2-1; TRBD2 aligns across 10 bases. The CDR3 contains 16 residues. The germline V gene encodes CDR1 MDHEN and CDR2 SYDVKM. Trimming removed 5 bases from V and 1 base from J; junction bases left unmatched: 5.

The chain couples TRBV9 to TRBJ2-7; D remains unclear. CDR1 is SGDLS, CDR2 YYNGEE, per germline. CDR3 length equals 15 residues. Trimming left V 0 bases short and J 2 bases short, with 12 bases between. CDR3 sequence (DNA): TGTGCCAGCAGCGTAGAGTCTACTACTGCCTACGAGCAGTACTTC. Its translation is CASSVESTTAYEQYF.

The rearrangement uses TRBV10-1 and TRBJ2-2; D may be TRBD2 (6 bases). CDR1 is WNHNN and CDR2 is SYGVQD in the germline V gene (reference sequence). The V end was cut by 3 bases, the J end by 4 bases, with 18 bases between. The CDR3 loop spans 17 amino acids. CDR3 in amino acids: CASSDPSREESTGELFF. CDR3 sequence (DNA): TGCGCCAGCAGTGACCCCTCCAGGGAGGAGAGCACCGGGGAGCTGTTTTTT.

The gene calls are TRBV10-3 and TRBJ2-2, with 13 bases matching TRBD2. The CDR3 is 16 residues long. V shed 7 bases and J 1 base; nucleotides not matched to a gene: 3. Germline CDR1 reads ENHRY; CDR2 reads SYGVKD. DNA of the CDR3: TGTGCCATCACCAGACTAGCGGGAGGGAACACCGGGGAGCTGTTTTTT. Encoded protein: CAITRLAGGNTGELFF.

The V call is TRBV18, the J call TRBJ2-7; 8 bases fit TRBD2. Germline V gene lookup returns CDR1 KGHSH and CDR2 LQKENI. The CDR3 is 16 residues long. V shed 3 bases, J shed 1 base, and the junction held 8 bases outside the gene matches. The CDR3 region has the DNA TGTGCCAGCTCACCTAACACCGGGACTAGTTCCTACGAGCAGTACTTC. Protein sequence: CASSPNTGTSSYEQYF.

The rearrangement uses TRBV4-1 and TRBJ1-5; 7 positions match TRBD1. Germline CDR1 and CDR2: MGHRA and YSYEKL. This CDR3 has 14 residues. The trim removed 3 bases at V and 1 base at J, leaving 0 bases unmatched. For the CDR3, the DNA is TGCGCCAGCAGCCAGGGACAGAGCAATCAGCCCCAGCATTTT. Encoded protein: CASSQGQSNQPQHF.

This chain joins TRBV11-2 and TRBJ1-1, with 7 positions matching TRBD1. This CDR3 comprises 13 residues. The germline V gene has CDR1 SGHAT and CDR2 FQNNGV. After removal of 2 bases from V and 10 bases from J, the junction contained 7 bases not matched to a gene. The CDR3 DNA is TGTGCCAGCAGCTTACAGGGGGTAAATGGAGCTTTCTTT. Its protein is CASSLQGVNGAFF.

The rearrangement uses TRBV9 and TRBJ2-2; D possibly corresponds to TRBD2 (6 bases). The CDR3 is 14 amino acids. Per germline, CDR1 SGDLS and CDR2 YYNGEE. Trimming pared 0 bases from V and 10 bases from J, leaving 13 bases between. CDR3 DNA: TGTGCCAGCAGCGTAGGGTTTTTAGCGGTGGAGCTGTTTTTT. This encodes CASSVGFLAVELFF.